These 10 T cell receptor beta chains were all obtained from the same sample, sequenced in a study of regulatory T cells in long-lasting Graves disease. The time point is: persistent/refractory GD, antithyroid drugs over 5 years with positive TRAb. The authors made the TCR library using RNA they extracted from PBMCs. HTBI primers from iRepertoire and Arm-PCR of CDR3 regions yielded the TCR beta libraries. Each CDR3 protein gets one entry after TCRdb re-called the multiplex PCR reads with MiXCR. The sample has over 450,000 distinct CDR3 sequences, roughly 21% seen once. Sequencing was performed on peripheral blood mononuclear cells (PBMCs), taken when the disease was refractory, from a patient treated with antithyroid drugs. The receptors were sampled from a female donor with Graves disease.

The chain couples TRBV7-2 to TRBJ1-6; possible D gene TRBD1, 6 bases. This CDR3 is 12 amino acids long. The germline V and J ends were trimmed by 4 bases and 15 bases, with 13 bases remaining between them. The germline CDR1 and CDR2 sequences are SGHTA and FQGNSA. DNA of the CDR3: TGTGCCAGCAGCTCCGGCAGGGGTTTCCTCCACTTT. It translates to CASSSGRGFLHF.

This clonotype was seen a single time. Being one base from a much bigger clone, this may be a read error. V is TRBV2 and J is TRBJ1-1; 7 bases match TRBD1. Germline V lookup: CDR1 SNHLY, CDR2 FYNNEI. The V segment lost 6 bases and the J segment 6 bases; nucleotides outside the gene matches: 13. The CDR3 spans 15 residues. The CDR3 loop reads CASSYTGAGGAEAFF. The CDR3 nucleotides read TGTGCCAGCAGCTACACAGGGGCAGGGGGGGCTGAAGCTTTCTTT. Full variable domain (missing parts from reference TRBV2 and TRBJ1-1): EPEVTQTPSHQVTQMGQEVILRCVPISNHLYFYWYRQILGQKVEFLVSFYNNEISEKSEIFDDQFSVERPDGSNFTLKIRSTKLEDSAMYFCASSYTGAGGAEAFFGQGTRLTVV.

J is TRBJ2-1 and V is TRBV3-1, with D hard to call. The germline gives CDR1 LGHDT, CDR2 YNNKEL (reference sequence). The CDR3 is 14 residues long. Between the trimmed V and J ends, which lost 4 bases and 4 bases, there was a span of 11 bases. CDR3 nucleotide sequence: TGTGCCAGCAGCCGTGGCGACGCATACAATGAGCAGTTCTTC. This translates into CASSRGDAYNEQFF.

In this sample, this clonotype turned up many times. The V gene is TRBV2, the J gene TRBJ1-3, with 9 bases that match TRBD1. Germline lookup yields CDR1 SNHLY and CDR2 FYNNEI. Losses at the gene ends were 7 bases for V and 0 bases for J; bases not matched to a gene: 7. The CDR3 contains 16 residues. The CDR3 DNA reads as TGTGCCAGCAACGCAGACAGGGGGAACTCTGGAAACACCATATATTTT. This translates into CASNADRGNSGNTIYF.

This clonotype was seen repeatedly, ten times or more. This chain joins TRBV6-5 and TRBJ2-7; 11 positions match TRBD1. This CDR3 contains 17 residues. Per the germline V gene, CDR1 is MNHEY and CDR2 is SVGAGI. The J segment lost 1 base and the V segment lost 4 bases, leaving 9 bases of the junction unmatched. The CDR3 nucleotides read TGTGCCAGCAGTTCGGGGACAGGGGGTCCCCTATCCTACGAGCAGTACTTC. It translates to CASSSGTGGPLSYEQYF.

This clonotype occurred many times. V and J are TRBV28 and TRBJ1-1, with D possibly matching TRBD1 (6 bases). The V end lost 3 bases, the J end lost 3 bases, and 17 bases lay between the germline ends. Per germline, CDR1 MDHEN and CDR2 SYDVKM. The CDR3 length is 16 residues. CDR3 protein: CASSLPTWGAHTEAFF. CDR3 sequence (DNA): TGTGCCAGCAGTTTGCCCACATGGGGGGCGCACACTGAAGCTTTCTTT.

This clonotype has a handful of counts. CDR3 nucleotide sequence: TGTGCCATCAGTAGGACAGACCCGGGACAGGATTTTAGCTCCTATAATTCACCCCTCCACTTT. It yields the protein CAISRTDPGQDFSSYNSPLHF. The chain employs TRBV10-3 and TRBJ1-6; 8 nucleotides line up with TRBD1. Losses at the gene ends were 5 bases for V and 0 bases for J; bases not matched to a gene: 18. The CDR3 loop spans 21 amino acids. The V gene's germline CDR1 is ENHRY and CDR2 SYGVKD.

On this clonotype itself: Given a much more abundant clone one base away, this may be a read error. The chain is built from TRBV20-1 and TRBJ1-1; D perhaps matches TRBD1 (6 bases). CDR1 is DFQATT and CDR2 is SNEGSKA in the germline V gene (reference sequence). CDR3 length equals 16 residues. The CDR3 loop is CGARLTGFRMNTEAFF. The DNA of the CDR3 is TGCGGTGCTAGGCTAACAGGGTTTAGAATGAACACTGAAGCTTTCTTT.

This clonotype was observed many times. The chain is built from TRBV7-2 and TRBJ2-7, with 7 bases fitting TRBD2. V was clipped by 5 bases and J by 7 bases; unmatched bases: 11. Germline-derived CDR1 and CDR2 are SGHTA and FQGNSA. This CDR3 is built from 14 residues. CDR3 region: CASSLPGGSGEQYF. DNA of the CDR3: TGTGCCAGCAGCCTACCGGGCGGGAGCGGTGAGCAGTACTTC. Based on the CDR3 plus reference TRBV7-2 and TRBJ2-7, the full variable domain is GAGVSQSPSNKVTEKGKDVELRCDPISGHTALYWYRQSLGQGLEFLIYFQGNSAPDKSGLPSDRFSAERTGGSVSTLTIQRTQQEDSAVYLCASSLPGGSGEQYFGPGTRLTVT.

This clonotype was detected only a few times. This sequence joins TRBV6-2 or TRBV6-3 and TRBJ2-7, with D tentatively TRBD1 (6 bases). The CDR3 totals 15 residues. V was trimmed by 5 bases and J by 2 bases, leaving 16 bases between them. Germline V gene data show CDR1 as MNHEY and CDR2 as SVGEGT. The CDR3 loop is CASSTRGRDTYEQYF. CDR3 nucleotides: TGTGCCAGCAGTACCCGGGGCAGGGACACCTACGAGCAGTACTTC.